This TCR beta chain was captured by sequencing in a study of T-cell reconstitution after alpha-beta-depleted transplantation in children (dated by TCRdb to the mid-2010s). In terms of the full investigation: The study quantitatively tracked T-cell immune reconstitution after TCRalphabeta/CD19-depleted allogeneic hematopoietic cell transplantation in children using TCR repertoire profiling.

The CDR3 has 14 amino acids, counting the end cysteine and phenylalanine. The entry retains the CDR3 DNA only, 42 bases that are in frame from base 1. Relative to germline, V is 4 bases shorter and J is 5 bases shorter, with 12 bases between their ends. The library came from PCR. The sequencer listed for this sample is Illumina HiSeq 2500. To normalize quantification of the TCRbeta repertoire, the TCR libraries were built with molecular barcoding that relied on unique molecular identifiers. In-frame beta chains were kept once TCRdb had trimmed the public reads at Q25 with fastp and called clones with MiXCR. All rows with the same CDR3 protein become a single entry with the most common DNA and genes. The sample table shows 80,000 to 95,000 distinct CDR3 sequences, and 7% to 10% are seen once. Over 6% of the sample is held by the ten biggest clonotypes. This clonotype was seen repeatedly, ten times or more. Its antigen is not yet known. No per-base quality is available; no much larger clone lies one base away.

The rearrangement joined TRBV12-3 or TRBV12-4 to TRBJ2-1, with the identity of the D gene unclear. The sequence came from a human donor who donated a stem cell graft to a child with congenital amegakaryocytic thrombocytopenia. The sequenced sample was PBMCs from the stem cell graft donor, obtained from the stem cell graft. The base sequence is TGTGCCAGCAGTTCCGCGACTTACCACAATGAGCAGTTCTTC. This yields the protein CASSSATYHNEQFF.